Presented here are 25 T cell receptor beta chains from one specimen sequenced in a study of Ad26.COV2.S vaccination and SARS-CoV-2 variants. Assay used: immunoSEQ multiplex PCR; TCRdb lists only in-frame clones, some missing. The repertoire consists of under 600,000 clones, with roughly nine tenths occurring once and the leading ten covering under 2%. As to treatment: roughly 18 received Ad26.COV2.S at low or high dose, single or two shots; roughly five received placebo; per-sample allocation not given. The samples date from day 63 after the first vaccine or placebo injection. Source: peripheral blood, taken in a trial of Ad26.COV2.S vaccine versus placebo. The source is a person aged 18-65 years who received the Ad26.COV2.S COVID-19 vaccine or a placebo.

The CDR3 DNA is TGTGCCAGCAGTACTAGCGGGGGGGAGGAAGAGACCCAGTACTTC. It yields the protein CASSTSGGEEETQYF. The V and J genes are TRBV6-5 and TRBJ2-5; TRBD2 matches at 13 bases. Germline assignment: CDR1 MNHEY and CDR2 SVGAGI. Trimming cost V 5 bases and J 3 bases; bases outside gene matches: 3. The CDR3 is made up of 15 amino acids.

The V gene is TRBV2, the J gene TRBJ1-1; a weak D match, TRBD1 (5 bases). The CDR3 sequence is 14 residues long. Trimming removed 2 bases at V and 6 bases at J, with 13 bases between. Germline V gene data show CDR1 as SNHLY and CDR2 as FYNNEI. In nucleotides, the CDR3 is TGTGCCAGCAGTGAAAGTCTTTGGGACCCTGAAGCTTTCTTT. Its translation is CASSESLWDPEAFF.

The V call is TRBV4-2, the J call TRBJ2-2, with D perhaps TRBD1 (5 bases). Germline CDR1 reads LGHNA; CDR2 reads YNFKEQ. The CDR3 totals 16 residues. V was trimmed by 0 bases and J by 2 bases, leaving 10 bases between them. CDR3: CASSQDTTDNTGELFF. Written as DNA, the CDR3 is TGTGCCAGCAGCCAAGATACGACAGATAACACCGGGGAGCTGTTTTTT.

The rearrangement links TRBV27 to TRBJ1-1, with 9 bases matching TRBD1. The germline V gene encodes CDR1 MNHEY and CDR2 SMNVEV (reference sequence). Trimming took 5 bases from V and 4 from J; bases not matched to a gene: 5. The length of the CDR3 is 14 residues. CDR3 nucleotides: TGTGCCAGCAGTGGACAGGGGTTTATCACTGAAGCTTTCTTT. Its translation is CASSGQGFITEAFF.

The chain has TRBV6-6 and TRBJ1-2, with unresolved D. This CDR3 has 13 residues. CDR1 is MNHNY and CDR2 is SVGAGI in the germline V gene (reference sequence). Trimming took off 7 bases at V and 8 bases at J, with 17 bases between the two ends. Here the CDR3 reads CASTPDPLGGYTF. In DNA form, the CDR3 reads TGTGCCAGCACCCCGGACCCCCTTGGGGGCTACACCTTC.

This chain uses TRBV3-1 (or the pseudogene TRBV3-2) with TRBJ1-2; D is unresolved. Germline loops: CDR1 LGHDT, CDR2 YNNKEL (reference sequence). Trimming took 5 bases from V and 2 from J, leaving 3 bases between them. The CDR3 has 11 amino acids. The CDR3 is CASSYNYGYTF. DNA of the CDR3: TGTGCCAGCAGCTACAACTATGGCTACACCTTC.

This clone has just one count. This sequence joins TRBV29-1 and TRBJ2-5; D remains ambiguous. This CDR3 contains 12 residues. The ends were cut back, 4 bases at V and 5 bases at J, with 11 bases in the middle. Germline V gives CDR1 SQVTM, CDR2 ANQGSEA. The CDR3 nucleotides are TGCAGCGTTGTTCCGGCCACCGAGACCCAGTACTTC. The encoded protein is CSVVPATETQYF.

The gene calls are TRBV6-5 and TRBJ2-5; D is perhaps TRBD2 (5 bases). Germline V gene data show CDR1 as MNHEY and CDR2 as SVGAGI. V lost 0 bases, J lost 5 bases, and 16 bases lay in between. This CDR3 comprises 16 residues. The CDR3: CASSYSLASWVETQYF. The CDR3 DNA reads TGTGCCAGCAGTTACTCCCTAGCCTCGTGGGTGGAGACCCAGTACTTC.

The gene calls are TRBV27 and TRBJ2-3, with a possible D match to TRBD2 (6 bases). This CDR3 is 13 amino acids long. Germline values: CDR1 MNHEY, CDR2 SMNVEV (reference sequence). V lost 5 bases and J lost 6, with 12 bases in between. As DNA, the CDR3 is TGTGCCAGCAGTCGCAGGAGGGCCGATACGCAGTATTTT. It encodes CASSRRRADTQYF.

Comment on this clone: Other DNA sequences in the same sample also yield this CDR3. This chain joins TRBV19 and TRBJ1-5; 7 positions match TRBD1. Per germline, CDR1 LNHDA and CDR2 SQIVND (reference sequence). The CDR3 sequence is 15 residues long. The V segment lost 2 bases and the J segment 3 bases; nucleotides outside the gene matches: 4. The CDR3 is CASSIRDSYNQPQHF. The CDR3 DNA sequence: TGTGCCAGTAGTATAAGGGACAGCTACAATCAGCCCCAGCATTTT.

The CDR3 protein is CASSSGRLNEKLFF. The DNA of the CDR3 is TGTGCCAGCAGCTCGGGACGGCTGAATGAAAAACTGTTTTTT. The rearrangement uses TRBV7-2 and TRBJ1-4, with a tentative D call TRBD1 (5 bases). Deletions cut 4 bases from V and 5 bases from J, with 11 bases between. Germline-derived CDR1 and CDR2 are SGHTA and FQGNSA. The CDR3 spans 14 residues.

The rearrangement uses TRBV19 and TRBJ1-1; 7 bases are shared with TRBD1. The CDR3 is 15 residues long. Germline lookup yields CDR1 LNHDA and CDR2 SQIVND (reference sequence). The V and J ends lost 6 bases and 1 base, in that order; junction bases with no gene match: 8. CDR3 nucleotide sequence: TGTGCCAGTAGCTTCTCAGGGGGGCCGAACACTGAAGCTTTCTTT. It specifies CASSFSGGPNTEAFF.

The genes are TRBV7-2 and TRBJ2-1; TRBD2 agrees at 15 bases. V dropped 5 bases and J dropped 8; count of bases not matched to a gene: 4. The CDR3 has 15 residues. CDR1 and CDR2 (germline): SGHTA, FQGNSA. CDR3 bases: TGTGCCAGCAGCCGGACTAGCGGGAGGGGATATGAGCAGTTCTTC. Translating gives CASSRTSGRGYEQFF.

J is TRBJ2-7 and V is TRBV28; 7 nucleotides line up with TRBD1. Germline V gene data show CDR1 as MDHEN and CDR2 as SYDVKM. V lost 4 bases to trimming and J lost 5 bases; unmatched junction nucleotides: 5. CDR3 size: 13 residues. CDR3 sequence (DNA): TGTGCCAGCAGTTCCCGGGACAGCGACGAGCAGTACTTC. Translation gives CASSSRDSDEQYF. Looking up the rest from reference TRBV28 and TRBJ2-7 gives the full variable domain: DVKVTQSSRYLVKRTGEKVFLECVQDMDHENMFWYRQDPGLGLRLIYFSYDVKMKEKGDIPEGYSVSREKKERFSLILESASTNQTSMYLCASSSRDSDEQYFGPGTRLTVT.

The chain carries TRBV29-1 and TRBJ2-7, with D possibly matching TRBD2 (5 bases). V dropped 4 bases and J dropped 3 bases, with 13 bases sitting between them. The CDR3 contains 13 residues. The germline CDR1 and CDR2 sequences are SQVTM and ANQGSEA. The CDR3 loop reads CSVVRLADYEQYF. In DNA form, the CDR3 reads TGCAGCGTTGTGAGGCTAGCAGACTACGAGCAGTACTTC.

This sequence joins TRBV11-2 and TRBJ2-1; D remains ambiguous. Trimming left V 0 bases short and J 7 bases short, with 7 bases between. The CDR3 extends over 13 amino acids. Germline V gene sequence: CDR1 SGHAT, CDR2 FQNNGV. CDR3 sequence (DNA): TGTGCCAGCAGCTTAGATCTTGGGAATGAGCAGTTCTTC. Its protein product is CASSLDLGNEQFF.

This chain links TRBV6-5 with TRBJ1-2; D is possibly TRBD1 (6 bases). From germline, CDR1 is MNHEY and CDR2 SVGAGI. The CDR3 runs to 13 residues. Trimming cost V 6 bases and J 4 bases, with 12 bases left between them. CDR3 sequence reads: CASRVTGSYGYTF. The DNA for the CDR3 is TGTGCCAGCAGAGTCACAGGGAGCTATGGCTACACCTTC.

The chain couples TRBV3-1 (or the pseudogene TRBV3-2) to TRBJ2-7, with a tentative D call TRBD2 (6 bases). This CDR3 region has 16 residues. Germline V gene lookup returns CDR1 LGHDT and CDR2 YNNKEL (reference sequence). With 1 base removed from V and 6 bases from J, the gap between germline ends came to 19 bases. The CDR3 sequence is CASSQAVGRGLGEQYF. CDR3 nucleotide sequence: TGTGCCAGCAGCCAAGCCGTGGGGCGGGGCCTCGGCGAGCAGTACTTC.

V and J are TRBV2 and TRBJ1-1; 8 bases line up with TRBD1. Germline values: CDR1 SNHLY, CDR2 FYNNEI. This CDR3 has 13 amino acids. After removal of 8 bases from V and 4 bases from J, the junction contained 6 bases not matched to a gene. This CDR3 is CASAGQDFTEAFF. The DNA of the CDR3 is TGTGCCAGCGCGGGACAGGACTTCACTGAAGCTTTCTTT.

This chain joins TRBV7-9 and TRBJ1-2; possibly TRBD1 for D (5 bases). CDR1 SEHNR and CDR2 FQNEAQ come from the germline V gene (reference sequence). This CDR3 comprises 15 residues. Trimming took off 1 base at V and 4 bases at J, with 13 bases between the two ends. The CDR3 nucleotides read TGTGCCAGCAGCTTAGAGCCCGCAGGGTTCTATGGCTACACCTTC. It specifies CASSLEPAGFYGYTF.

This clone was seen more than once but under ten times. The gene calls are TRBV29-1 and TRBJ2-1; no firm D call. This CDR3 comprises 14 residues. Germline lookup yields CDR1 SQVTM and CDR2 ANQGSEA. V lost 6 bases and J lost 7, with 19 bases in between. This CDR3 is CSVRVLEGWNEQFF. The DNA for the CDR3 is TGCAGCGTCCGCGTTCTGGAAGGATGGAATGAGCAGTTCTTC.

CDR3 in DNA: TGTGCCAGCAGTCCATCCTTTGGGTCCCCTTCACTAGCGGGAGAAGAGACCCAGTACTTC. As protein: CASSPSFGSPSLAGEETQYF. The V gene is TRBV27, the J gene TRBJ2-5, with 11 positions matching TRBD2. V shed 5 bases and J 3 bases; nucleotides not matched to a gene: 20. The CDR3 spans 20 residues. Germline V gives CDR1 MNHEY, CDR2 SMNVEV (reference sequence).

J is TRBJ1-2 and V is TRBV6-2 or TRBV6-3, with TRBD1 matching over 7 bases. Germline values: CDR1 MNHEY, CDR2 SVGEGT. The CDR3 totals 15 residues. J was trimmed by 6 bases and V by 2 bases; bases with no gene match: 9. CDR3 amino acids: CASSYGDRVSDGYTF. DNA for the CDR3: TGTGCCAGCAGTTACGGCGACAGGGTCTCCGATGGCTACACCTTC.

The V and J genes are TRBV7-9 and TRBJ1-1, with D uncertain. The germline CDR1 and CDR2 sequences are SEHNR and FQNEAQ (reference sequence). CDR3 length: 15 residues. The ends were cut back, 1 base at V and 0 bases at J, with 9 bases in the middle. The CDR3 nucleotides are TGTGCCAGCAGCTTAGTTTTTCTCTTGAACACTGAAGCTTTCTTT. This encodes CASSLVFLLNTEAFF.

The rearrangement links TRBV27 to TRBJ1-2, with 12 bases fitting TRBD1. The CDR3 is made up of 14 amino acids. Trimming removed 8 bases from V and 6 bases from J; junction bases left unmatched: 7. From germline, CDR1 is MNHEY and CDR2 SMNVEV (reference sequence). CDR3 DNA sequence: TGTGCCAGCGGGCCGGGACAGGGGGCCGATGGCTACACCTTC. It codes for CASGPGQGADGYTF.